These T cell receptor beta chains were read from a single sample in a study of T cell responses to AZD1222 COVID-19 vaccine. Sequenced by immunoSEQ multiplex PCR; TCRdb stores in-frame clones only, minus some. The repertoire has 25,000 to 35,000 clones, 78% of them found once; the top ten carry under 6.5%. The material was peripheral blood, obtained on day 0 of AZD1222 vaccination. The source of these receptors is an adult in good health. CDR3s include the opening cysteine and the closing phenylalanine or tryptophan. Fields, in order: CDR3 length, J gene, V gene, CDR3 protein.

16 TRBJ1-5 TRBV7-8 CASSLATASFGQPQHF
14 TRBJ2-5 TRBV5-4 CASSLDPIDETQYF
13 TRBJ2-1 TRBV6-2/TRBV6-3 CASSYGGSYEQFF
13 TRBJ1-2 TRBV4-1 CASSQETGDGYTF
15 TRBJ1-2 TRBV10-3 CAISESGGAGYGYTF
16 TRBJ2-3 TRBV5-8 CASSGGWRGRTDTQYF
17 TRBJ1-1 TRBV19 CASHGHGSGSMNTEAFF
14 TRBJ1-1 TRBV5-5 CASSLGAGLTEAFF
14 TRBJ1-5 TRBV18 CASSPDKALGPQHF
11 TRBJ1-1 TRBV30 CVGISGVEAFF
14 TRBJ2-1 TRBV24-1 CATSDTGQGHEQFF
16 TRBJ1-5 TRBV7-2 CASSLARQGNYQPQHF
17 TRBJ2-3 TRBV9 CASSSSVRGYSTDTQYF
16 TRBJ2-3 TRBV6-2/TRBV6-3 CASSDSRRRGTDTQYF
11 TRBJ1-2 TRBV29-1 CSVEHNYGYTF
16 TRBJ2-1 TRBV3-1/TRBV3-2 CASSQDVSGVYNEQFF
16 TRBJ2-1 TRBV11-2 CASSLESGVPGNEQFF
12 TRBJ1-1 TRBV3-1/TRBV3-2 CASSQDDRTAFF
14 TRBJ1-6 TRBV5-6 CASSSGWVNSPLHF
13 TRBJ2-2 TRBV10-3 CAISERGSGELFF
11 TRBJ1-2 TRBV18 CASSSDSGYTF
17 TRBJ1-3 TRBV24-1 CATSDFLGGCRRNTIYF
15 TRBJ2-3 TRBV7-2 CASSSMGTRTDTQYF
14 TRBJ2-7 TRBV11-2 CASSLTDGTYEQYF
15 TRBJ2-5 TRBV29-1 CSVEDLGAGEETQYF
15 TRBJ1-2 TRBV30 CAWSVPQTGGYGYTF
15 TRBJ1-1 TRBV9 CASRGTGTLNTEAFF
18 TRBJ2-1 TRBV19 CASRVRLAGGSSYNEQFF
15 TRBJ2-5 TRBV18 CASSPLSDYPETQYF
14 TRBJ1-2 TRBV19 CASSIMAGDYGYTF
11 TRBJ2-5 TRBV6-5 CASRNLETQYF
14 TRBJ1-2 TRBV3-1/TRBV3-2 CASSQQGRTYGYTF
13 TRBJ2-7 TRBV12-3/TRBV12-4 CASSLGQPYEQYF
12 TRBJ1-3 TRBV11-2 CASSRGGNTIYF
12 TRBJ2-3 TRBV5-4 CASSLDGYTQYF
15 TRBJ2-7 TRBV6-4 CASSVAASGTYEQYF
15 TRBJ2-5 TRBV5-1 CASSLGSARQETQYF